This T cell receptor beta chain stems from a study of CD8 T cells in ankylosing spondylitis. The CDR3 is 16 amino acids. Germline V gene lookup returns CDR1 MNHEY and CDR2 SVGEGT. V lost 2 bases and J lost 0; bases outside the gene matches: 6. This clonotype came up many times. MiXCR, applied by TCRdb to the 5' RACE reads, yields one record per CDR3 protein. The repertoire holds roughly 200,000 distinct CDR3 sequences, with 25% to 30% as singletons. This receptor was obtained from a male donor with ankylosing spondylitis or in good health (not recorded which). The sequenced material came from blood, either unsorted or a sorted T cell fraction (not recorded which). The chain recombines TRBV6-2 or TRBV6-3 with TRBJ2-5; 7 nucleotides match TRBD1. The CDR3 here is CASSYRTGAYQETQYF. In DNA, the CDR3 is TGTGCCAGCAGTTACAGAACAGGGGCCTACCAAGAGACCCAGTACTTC.